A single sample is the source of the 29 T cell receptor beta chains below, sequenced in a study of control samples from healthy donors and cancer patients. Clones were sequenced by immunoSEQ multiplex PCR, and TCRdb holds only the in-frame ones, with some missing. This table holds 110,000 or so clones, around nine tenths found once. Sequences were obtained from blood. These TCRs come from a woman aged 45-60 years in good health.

CDR3 protein: CAIGAGTGITDTQYF. As DNA, the CDR3 is TGTGCCATCGGCGCCGGGACAGGGATCACAGATACGCAGTATTTT. The rearrangement joins TRBV10-3 to TRBJ2-3; 9 bases agree with TRBD1. With V trimmed by 8 bases and J by 2 bases, 8 bases remained unmatched. The CDR3 loop spans 15 amino acids. Germline lookup yields CDR1 ENHRY and CDR2 SYGVKD.

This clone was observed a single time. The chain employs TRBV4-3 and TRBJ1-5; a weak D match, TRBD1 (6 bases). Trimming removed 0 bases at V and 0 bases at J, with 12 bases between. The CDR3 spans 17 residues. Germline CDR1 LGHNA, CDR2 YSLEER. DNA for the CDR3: TGCGCCAGCAGCCAAGACAGGGGAGGCTATAGCAATCAGCCCCAGCATTTT. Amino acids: CASSQDRGGYSNQPQHF.

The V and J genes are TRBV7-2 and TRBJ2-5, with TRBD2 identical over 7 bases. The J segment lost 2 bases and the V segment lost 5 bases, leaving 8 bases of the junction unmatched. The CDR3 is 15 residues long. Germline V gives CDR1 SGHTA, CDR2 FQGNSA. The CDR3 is CASSVGLYKQETQYF. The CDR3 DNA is TGTGCCAGCAGCGTGGGACTATATAAACAAGAGACCCAGTACTTC. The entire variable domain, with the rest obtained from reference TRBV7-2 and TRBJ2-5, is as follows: GAGVSQSPSNKVTEKGKDVELRCDPISGHTALYWYRQSLGQGLEFLIYFQGNSAPDKSGLPSDRFSAERTGGSVSTLTIQRTQQEDSAVYLCASSVGLYKQETQYFGPGTRLLVL.

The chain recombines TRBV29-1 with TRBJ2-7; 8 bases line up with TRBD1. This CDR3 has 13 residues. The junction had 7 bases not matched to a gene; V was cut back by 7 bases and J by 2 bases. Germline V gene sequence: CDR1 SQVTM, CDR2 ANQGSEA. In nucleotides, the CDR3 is TGCAGCGGAAGAGGACAGGGAACCTACGAGCAGTACTTC. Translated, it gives CSGRGQGTYEQYF.

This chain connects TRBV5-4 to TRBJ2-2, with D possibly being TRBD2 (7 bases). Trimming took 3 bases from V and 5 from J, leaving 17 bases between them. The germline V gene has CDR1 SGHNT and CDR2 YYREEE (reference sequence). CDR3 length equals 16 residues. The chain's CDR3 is CASSSRAGARTGELFF. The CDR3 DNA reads TGTGCCAGCAGCTCGAGGGCGGGGGCCCGTACCGGGGAGCTGTTTTTT.

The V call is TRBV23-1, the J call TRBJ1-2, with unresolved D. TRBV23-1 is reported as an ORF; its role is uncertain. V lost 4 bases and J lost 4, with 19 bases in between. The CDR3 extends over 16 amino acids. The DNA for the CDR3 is TGCGCCAGCAGTCCAAACAGTCGGGATCGATTCTATGGCTACACCTTC. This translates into CASSPNSRDRFYGYTF.

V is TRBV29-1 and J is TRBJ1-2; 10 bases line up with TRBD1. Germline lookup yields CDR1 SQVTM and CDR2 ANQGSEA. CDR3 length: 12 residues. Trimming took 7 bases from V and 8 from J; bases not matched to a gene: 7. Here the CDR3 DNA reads TGCAGCGGCGGGACAGGGGTTATGGGCTACACCTTC. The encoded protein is CSGGTGVMGYTF.

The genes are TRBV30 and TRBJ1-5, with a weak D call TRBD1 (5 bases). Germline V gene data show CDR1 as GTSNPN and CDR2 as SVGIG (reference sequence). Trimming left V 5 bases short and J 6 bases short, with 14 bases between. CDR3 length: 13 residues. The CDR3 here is CAWAGGFGQPQHF. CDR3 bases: TGTGCCTGGGCTGGGGGGTTTGGTCAGCCCCAGCATTTT.

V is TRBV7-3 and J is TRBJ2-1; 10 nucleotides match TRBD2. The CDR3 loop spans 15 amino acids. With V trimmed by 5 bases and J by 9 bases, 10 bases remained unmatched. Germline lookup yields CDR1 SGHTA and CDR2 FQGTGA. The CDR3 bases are TGTGCCAGCAGCCTCGGGACTAGCGAGACCTTTGAGCAGTTCTTC. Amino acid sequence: CASSLGTSETFEQFF.

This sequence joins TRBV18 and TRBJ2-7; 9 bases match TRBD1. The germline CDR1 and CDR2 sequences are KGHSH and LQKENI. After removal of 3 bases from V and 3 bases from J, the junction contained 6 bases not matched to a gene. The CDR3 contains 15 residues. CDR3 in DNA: TGTGCCAGCTCACCCACCCGGGACAGGGACTACGAGCAGTACTTC. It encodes CASSPTRDRDYEQYF.

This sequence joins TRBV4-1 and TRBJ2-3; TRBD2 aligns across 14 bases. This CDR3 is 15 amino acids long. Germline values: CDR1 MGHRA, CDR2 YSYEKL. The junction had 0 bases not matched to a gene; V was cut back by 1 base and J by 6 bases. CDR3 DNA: TGCGCCAGCAGCCAAGGGACTAGCGGGGGGGATACGCAGTATTTT. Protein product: CASSQGTSGGDTQYF.

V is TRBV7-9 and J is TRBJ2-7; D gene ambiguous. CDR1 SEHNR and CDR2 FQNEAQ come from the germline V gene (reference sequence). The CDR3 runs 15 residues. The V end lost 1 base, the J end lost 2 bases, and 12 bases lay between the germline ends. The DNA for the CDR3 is TGTGCCAGCAGCTTAGGCCAAAATGGGGCCTACGAGCAGTACTTC. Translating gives CASSLGQNGAYEQYF.

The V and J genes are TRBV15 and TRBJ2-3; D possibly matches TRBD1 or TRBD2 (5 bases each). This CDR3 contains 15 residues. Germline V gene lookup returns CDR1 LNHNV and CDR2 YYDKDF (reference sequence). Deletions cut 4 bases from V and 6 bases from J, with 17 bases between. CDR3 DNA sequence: TGTGCCACCAGCAATACCCCAGGGCCGGGGGATACGCAGTATTTT. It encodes CATSNTPGPGDTQYF.

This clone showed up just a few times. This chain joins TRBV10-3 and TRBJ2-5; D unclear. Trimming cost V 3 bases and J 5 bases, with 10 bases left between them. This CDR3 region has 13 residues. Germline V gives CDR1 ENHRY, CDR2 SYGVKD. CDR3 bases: TGTGCCATCAGTGAAACGGAGAGGGAGACCCAGTACTTC. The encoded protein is CAISETERETQYF.

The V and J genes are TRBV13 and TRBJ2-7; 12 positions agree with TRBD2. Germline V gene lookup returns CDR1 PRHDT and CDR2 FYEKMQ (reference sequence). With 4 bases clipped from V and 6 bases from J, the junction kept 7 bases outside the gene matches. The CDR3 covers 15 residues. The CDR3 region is CASSSLAGGLTEQYV. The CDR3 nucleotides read TGTGCCAGCAGCTCTCTAGCGGGAGGGCTAACCGAGCAGTACGTC.

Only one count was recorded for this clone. CDR3 DNA sequence: TGTGCCAGCAGTGAAAAGACTAGCGGGCTACTCGAGCAGTACGTC. It codes for CASSEKTSGLLEQYV. The rearrangement joins TRBV6-1 to TRBJ2-7, with TRBD2 identical over 10 bases. The CDR3 extends over 15 amino acids. Germline CDR1 reads MNHNS; CDR2 reads SASEGT. V was clipped by 2 bases and J by 6 bases; unmatched bases: 7.

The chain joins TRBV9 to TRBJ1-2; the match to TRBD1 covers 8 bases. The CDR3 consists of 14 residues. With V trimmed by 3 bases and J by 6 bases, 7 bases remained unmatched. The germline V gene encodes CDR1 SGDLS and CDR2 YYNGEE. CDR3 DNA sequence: TGTGCCAGCAGCGCGAACAGGGGGAGGAATGGCTACACCTTC. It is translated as CASSANRGRNGYTF. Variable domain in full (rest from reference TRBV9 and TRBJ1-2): DSGVTQTPKHLITATGQRVTLRCSPRSGDLSVYWYQQSLDQGLQFLIQYYNGEERAKGNILERFSAQQFPDLHSELNLSSLELGDSALYFCASSANRGRNGYTFGSGTRLTVV.

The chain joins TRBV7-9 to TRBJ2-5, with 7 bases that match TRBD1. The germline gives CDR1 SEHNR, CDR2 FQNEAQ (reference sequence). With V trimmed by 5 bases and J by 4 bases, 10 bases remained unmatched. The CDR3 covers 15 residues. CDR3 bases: TGTGCCAGCAGCCTTCCCTCTAGGACAGGAGAGACCCAGTACTTC. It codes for CASSLPSRTGETQYF.

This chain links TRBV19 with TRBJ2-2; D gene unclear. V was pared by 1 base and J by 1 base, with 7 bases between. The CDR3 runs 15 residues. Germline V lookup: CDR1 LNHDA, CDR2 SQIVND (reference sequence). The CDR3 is CASSIGLMNTGELFF. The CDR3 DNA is TGTGCCAGTAGTATAGGACTGATGAACACCGGGGAGCTGTTTTTT.

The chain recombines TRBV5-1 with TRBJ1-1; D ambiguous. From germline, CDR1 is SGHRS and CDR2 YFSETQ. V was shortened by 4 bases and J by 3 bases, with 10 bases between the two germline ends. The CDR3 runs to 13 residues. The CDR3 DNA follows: TGCGCCAGCAGCCCCCGATCGGACACTGAAGCTTTCTTT. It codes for CASSPRSDTEAFF.

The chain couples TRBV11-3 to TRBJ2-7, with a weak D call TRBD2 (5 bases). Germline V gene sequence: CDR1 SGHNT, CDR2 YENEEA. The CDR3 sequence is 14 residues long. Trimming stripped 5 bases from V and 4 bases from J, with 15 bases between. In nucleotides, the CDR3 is TGTGCCAGCAGCCTGAGGGCAGCATCGTACGAGCAGTACTTC. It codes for CASSLRAASYEQYF.

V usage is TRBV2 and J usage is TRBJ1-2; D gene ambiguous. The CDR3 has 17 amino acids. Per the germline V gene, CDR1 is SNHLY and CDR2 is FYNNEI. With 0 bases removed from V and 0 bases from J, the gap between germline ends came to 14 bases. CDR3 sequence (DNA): TGTGCCAGCAGTGAAGCGATTTCCGGAGATCCTAACTATGGCTACACCTTC. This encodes CASSEAISGDPNYGYTF.

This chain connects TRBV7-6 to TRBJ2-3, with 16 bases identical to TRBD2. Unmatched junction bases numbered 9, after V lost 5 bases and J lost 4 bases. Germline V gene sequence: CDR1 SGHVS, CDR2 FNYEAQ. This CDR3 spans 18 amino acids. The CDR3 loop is CASSGQGLAGGPADTQYF. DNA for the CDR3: TGTGCCAGCAGCGGACAGGGACTAGCGGGGGGGCCGGCAGATACGCAGTATTTT.

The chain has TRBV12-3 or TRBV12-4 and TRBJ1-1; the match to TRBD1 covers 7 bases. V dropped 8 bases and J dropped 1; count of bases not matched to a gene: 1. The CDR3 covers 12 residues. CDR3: CASRTGNTEAFF. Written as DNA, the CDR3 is TGTGCCAGCCGGACAGGGAACACTGAAGCTTTCTTT.

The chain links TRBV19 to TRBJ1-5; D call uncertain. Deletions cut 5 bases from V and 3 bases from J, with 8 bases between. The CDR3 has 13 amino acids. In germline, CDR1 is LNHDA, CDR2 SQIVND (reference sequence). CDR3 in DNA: TGTGCCAGTAGTGGCAGACCCAATCAGCCCCAGCATTTT. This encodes CASSGRPNQPQHF.

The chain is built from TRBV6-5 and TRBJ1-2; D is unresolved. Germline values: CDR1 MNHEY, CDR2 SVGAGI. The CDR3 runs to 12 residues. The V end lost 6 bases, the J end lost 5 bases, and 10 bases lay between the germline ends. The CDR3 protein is CASRTDIYGYTF. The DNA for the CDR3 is TGTGCCAGCAGGACCGACATTTATGGCTACACCTTC.

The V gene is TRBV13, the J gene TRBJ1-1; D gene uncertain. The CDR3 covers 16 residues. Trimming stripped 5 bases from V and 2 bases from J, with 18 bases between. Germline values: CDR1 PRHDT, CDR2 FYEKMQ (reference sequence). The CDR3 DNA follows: TGTGCCAGCAGCCACCGCCCTCGGCAGCGAAACACTGAAGCTTTCTTT. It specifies CASSHRPRQRNTEAFF.

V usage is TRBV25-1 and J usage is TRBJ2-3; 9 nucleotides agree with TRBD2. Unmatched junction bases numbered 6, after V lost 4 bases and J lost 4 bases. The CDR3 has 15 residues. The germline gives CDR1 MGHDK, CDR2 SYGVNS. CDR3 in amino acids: CASSGPRGGSDTQYF. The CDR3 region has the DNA TGTGCCAGCAGTGGACCGCGGGGGGGATCAGATACGCAGTATTTT.

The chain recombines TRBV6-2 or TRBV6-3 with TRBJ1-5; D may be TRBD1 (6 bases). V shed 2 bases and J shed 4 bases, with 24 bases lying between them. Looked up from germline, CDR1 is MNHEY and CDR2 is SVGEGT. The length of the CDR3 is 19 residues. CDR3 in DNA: TGTGCCAGCAGTTACCTTCGTCCTTGGGAAGGGGGAAGGAATCAGCCCCAGCATTTT. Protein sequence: CASSYLRPWEGGRNQPQHF.